This T cell receptor (beta chain) was recovered during a study of blood T cells in healthy people across ages. A second about 6 to 11 cycle PCR used barcoded and J-beta primers. Each cDNA molecule was tagged by a template-switch adaptor that had 12 random nucleotides. Using its own MiXCR run on the 5' RACE reads, TCRdb lists one record per CDR3 protein. The sample consists of around 820,000 distinct CDR3 sequences, 25% of them appearing once. Comment on this clonotype: Its target is unknown.

Findings and caveats of the study: Both higher diversity and more naive CD4+ cells marked long-lived donors when set against aged donors.

The germline V and J ends were trimmed by 6 bases and 4 bases, with 12 bases remaining between them. This CDR3 is built from 13 residues. The V gene's germline CDR1 is MNHEY and CDR2 SVGAGI. This sample was shared with a second study, whose subject was T cells of mothers and their children. From that report: Inherited differences only slightly affect thymic shaping of TCR recombination output.

This clonotype was obtained from a boy between 10 and 17 years old in good health. The sequenced sample was blood. The chain joins TRBV6-5 to TRBJ1-2; no firm D call. The CDR3 reads CASRPRRLYGYTF. The CDR3 nucleotides read TGTGCCAGCAGGCCTAGGCGGCTCTATGGCTACACCTTC.